This T cell receptor beta chain was identified in a study of neoadjuvant nivolumab and ipilimumab in lung cancer. Method: immunoSEQ multiplex PCR; TCRdb's copy keeps in-frame clones and lacks some. The table has about 26,000 clones, roughly 80% seen once. This CDR3 has 13 amino acids. Trimming removed 2 bases from V and 0 bases from J, with 2 bases in between. The germline CDR1 and CDR2 sequences are KGHSH and LQKENI. The TCR originated in an adult with non-small cell lung cancer. Specimen: peripheral blood, collected before neoadjuvant nivolumab, alone or with ipilimumab. J is TRBJ1-5 and V is TRBV18; no clear D. CDR3 sequence: CASSPDSNQPQHF. The CDR3 region has the DNA TGTGCCAGCTCACCAGATAGCAATCAGCCCCAGCATTTT.